This TCR beta chain was retrieved from a study of blood T cell repertoires in COVID-19. The study drew participants aged about 18 to 89 years from some 23 US areas. The germline CDR1 and CDR2 sequences are MNHEY and SVGAGI. This CDR3 is 14 amino acids long. V dropped 6 bases and J dropped 7; count of bases not matched to a gene: 4. Profiling relied on immunoSEQ multiplex PCR, and the TCRdb table lists in-frame clones only, not all of them. The sample shows 250,000 or so clones, about 85% of them seen only once. This chain joins TRBV6-5 and TRBJ1-6, with 9 nucleotides matching TRBD1. The material sequenced was PBMCs or T cells enriched from blood (not recorded which). The receptor comes from a woman aged 45-60 years who had been exposed to COVID-19. The CDR3 region is CASRTGTGNSPLHF. As DNA, the CDR3 is TGTGCCAGCAGGACCGGGACAGGGAATTCACCCCTCCACTTT.